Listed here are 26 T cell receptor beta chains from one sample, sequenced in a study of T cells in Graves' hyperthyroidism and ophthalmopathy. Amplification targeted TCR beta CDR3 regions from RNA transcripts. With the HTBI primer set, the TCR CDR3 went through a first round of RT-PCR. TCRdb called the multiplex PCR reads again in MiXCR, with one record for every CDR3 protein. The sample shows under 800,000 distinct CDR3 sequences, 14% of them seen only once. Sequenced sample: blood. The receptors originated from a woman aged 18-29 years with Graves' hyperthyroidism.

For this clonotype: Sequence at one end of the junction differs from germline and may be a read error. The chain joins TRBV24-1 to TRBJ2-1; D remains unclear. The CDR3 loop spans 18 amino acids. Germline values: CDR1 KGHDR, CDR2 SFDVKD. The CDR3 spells CATSDPTPPAGVYNKQFF. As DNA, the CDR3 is TGTGCCACCAGTGATCCTACACCCCCCGCTGGCGTCTACAATAAGCAGTTCTTC.

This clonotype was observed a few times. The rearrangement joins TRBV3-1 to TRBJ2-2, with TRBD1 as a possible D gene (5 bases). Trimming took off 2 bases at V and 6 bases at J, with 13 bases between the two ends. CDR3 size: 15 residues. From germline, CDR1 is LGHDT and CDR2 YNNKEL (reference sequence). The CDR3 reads CASSQTTVRAGELFF. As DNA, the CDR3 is TGTGCCAGCAGCCAAACGACAGTTAGGGCCGGGGAGCTGTTTTTT. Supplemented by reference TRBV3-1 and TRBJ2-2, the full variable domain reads DTAVSQTPKYLVTQMGNDKSIKCEQNLGHDTMYWYKQDSKKFLKIMFSYNNKELIINETVPNRFSPKSPDKAHLNLHINSLELGDSAVYFCASSQTTVRAGELFFGEGSRLTVL.

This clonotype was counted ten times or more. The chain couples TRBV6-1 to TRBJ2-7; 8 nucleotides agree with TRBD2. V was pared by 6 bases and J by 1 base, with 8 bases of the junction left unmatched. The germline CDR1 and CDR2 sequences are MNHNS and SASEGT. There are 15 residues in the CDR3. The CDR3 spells CASSTSGGRSYEQYF. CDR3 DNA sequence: TGTGCCAGCAGCACATCCGGCGGGAGGTCCTACGAGCAGTACTTC.

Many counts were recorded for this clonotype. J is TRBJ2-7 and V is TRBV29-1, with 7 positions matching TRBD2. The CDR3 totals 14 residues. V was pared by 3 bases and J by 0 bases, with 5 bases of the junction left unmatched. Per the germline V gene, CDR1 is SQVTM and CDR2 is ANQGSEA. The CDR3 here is CSVERSGNSYEQYF. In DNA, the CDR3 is TGCAGCGTTGAGAGAAGCGGGAACTCCTACGAGCAGTACTTC.

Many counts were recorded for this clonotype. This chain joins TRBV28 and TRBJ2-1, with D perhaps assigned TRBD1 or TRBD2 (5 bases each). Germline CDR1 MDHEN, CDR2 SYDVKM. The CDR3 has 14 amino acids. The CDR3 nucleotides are TGTGCGCTCAAGGGGCCTGAGGGTACGCGGGAGCAGTTCTTC. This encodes CALKGPEGTREQFF.

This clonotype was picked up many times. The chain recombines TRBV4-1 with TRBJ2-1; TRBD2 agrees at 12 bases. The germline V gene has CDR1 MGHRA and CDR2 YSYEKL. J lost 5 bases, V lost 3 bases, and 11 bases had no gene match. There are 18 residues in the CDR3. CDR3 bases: TGCGCCAGCAGCCAGGGACCGCCGGGACTAGCGGGCGACAATGAGCAGTTCTTC. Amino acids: CASSQGPPGLAGDNEQFF.

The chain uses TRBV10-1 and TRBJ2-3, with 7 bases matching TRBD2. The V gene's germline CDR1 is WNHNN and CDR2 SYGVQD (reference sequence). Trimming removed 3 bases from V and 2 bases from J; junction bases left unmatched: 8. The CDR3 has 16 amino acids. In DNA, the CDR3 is TGCGCCAGCAGTGATTTTTTAGCGGGCTCCACAGATACGCAGTATTTT. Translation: CASSDFLAGSTDTQYF.

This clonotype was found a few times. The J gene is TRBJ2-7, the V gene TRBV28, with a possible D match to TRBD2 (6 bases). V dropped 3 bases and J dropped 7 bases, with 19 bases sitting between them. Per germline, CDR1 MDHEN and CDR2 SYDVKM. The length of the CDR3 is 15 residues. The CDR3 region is CASSFRGAPVGEQYF. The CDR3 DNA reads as TGTGCCAGCAGTTTCCGCGGGGCCCCAGTAGGGGAGCAGTACTTC.

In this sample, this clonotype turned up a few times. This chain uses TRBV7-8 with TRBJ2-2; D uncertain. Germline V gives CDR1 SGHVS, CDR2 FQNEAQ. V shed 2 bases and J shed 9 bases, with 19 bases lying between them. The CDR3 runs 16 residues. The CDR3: CASSLLKRHYHRELFF. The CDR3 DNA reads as TGTGCCAGCAGCTTATTAAAGAGGCACTACCACCGGGAGCTGTTTTTT.

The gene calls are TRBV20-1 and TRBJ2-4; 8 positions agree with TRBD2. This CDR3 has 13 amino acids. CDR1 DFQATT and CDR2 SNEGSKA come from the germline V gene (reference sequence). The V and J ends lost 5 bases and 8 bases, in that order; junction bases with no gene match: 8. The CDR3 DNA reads TGCAGTGCTGGGACGGGACTAGAATACATTCAGTACTTC. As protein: CSAGTGLEYIQYF.

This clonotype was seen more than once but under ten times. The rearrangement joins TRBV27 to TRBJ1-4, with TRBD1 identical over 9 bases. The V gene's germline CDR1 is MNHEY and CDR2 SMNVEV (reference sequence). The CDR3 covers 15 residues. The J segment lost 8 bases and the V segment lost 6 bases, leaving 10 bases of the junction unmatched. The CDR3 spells CASRTHRGPDEKLFF. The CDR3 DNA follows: TGTGCCAGCAGAACTCACAGGGGGCCCGACGAAAAACTGTTTTTT.

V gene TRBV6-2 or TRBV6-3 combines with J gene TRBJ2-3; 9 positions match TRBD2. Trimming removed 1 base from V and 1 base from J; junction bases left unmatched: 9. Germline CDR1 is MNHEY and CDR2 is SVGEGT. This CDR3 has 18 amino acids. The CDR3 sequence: CASSYFSSGTKGTDTQYF. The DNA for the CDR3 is TGTGCCAGCAGTTACTTTTCTAGCGGGACCAAGGGCACAGATACGCAGTATTTT.

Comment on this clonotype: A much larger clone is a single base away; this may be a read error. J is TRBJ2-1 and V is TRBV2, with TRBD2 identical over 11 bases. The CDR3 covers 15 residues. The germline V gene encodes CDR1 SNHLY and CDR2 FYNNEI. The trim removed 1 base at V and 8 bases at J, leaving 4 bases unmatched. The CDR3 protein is CASSEGISGRDEQFF. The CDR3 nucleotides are TGTGCCAGCAGTGAAGGGATTAGCGGGAGGGATGAGCAGTTCTTC.

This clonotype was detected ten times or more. CDR3 in DNA: TGCAGTGCTAGCGAGACTACCGGACTAGCGGGAGGGGATGAGCAGTTCTTC. This translates into CSASETTGLAGGDEQFF. The J gene is TRBJ2-1, the V gene TRBV20-1; the match to TRBD2 covers 15 bases. This CDR3 contains 17 residues. Trimming took 3 bases from V and 8 from J; bases not matched to a gene: 11. From germline, CDR1 is DFQATT and CDR2 SNEGSKA (reference sequence).

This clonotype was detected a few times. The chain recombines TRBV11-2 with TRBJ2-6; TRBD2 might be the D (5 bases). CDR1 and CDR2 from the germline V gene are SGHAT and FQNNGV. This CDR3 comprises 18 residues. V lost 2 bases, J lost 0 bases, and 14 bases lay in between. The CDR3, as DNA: TGTGCCAGCAGCTTAAATTTCTTCGGGGTCTCTGGGGCCAACGTCCTGACTTTC. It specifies CASSLNFFGVSGANVLTF.

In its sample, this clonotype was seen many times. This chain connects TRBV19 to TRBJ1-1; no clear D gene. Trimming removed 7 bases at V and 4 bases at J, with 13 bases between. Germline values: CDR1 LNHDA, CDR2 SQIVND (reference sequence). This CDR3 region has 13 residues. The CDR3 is CASTEGLGTEAFF. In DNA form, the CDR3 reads TGTGCCAGTACAGAAGGCCTGGGCACTGAAGCTTTCTTT.

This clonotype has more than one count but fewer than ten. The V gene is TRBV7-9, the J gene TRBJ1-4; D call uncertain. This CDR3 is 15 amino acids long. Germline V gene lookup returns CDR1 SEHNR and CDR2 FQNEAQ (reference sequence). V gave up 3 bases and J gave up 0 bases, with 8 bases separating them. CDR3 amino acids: CASSFAGSTNEKLFF. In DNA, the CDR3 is TGTGCCAGCAGCTTTGCTGGCTCAACTAATGAAAAACTGTTTTTT.

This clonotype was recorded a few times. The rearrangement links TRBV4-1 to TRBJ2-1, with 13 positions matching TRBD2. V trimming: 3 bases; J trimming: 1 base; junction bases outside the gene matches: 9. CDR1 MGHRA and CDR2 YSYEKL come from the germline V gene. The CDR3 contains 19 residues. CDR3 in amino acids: CASSQGLAGRLRSYNEQFF. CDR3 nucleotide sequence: TGCGCCAGCAGCCAGGGACTAGCGGGAAGGCTTAGGTCCTACAATGAGCAGTTCTTC.

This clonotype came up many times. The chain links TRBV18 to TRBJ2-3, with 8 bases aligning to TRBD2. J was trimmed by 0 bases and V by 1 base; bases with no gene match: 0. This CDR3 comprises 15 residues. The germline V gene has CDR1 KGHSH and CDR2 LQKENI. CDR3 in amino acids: CASSPLAGSTDTQYF. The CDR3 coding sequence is TGTGCCAGCTCACCACTAGCGGGAAGCACAGATACGCAGTATTTT.

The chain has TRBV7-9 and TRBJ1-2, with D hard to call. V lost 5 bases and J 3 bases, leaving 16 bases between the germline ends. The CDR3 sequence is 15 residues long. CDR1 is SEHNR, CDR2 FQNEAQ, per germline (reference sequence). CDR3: CASSPNGEFDYGYTF. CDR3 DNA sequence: TGTGCCAGCAGCCCCAACGGGGAGTTCGACTATGGCTACACCTTC.

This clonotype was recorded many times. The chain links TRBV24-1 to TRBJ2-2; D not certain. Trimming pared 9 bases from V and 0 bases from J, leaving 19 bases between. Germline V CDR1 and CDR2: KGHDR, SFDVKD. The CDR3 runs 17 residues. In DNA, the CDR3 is TGTGCCACCGGCAGGAGTCTCCCTTTTTCGAACACCGGGGAGCTGTTTTTT. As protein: CATGRSLPFSNTGELFF.

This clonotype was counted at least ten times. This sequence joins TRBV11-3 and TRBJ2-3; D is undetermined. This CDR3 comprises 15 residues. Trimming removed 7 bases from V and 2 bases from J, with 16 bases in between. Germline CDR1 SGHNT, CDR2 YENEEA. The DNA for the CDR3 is TGTGCCAGCACCCCCCCCGGGCCCTACACAGATACGCAGTATTTT. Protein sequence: CASTPPGPYTDTQYF.

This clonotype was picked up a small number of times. The CDR3 here is CASSYRALAGGPADTQYF. The DNA of the CDR3 is TGTGCCAGCAGTTACAGAGCCCTAGCGGGAGGGCCTGCTGATACGCAGTATTTT. This chain joins TRBV6-2 or TRBV6-3 and TRBJ2-3, with 12 bases fitting TRBD2. The CDR3 totals 18 residues. V lost 2 bases, J lost 6 bases, and 12 bases stayed unmatched. Germline values: CDR1 MNHEY, CDR2 SVGEGT.

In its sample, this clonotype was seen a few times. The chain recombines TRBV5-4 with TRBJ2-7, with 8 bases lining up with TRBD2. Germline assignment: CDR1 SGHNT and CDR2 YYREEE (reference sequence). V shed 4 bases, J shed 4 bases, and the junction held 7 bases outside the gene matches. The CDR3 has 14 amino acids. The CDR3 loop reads CASSPAGVLYEQYF. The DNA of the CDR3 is TGTGCCAGCAGCCCAGCGGGAGTTCTATACGAGCAGTACTTC.

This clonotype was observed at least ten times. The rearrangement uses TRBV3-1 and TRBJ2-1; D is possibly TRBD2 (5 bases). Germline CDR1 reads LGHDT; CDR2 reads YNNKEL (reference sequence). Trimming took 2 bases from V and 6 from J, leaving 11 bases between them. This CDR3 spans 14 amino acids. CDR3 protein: CASSQHEGSNEQFF. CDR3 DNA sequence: TGTGCCAGCAGCCAACATGAGGGCAGCAATGAGCAGTTCTTC.

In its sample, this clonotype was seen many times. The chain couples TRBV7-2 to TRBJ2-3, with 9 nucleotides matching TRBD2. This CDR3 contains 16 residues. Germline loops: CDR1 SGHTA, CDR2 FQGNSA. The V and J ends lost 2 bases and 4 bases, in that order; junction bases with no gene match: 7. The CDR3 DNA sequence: TGTGCCAGCAGCTTAATTAGGCGGGAGGGAGCAGATACGCAGTATTTT. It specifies CASSLIRREGADTQYF.